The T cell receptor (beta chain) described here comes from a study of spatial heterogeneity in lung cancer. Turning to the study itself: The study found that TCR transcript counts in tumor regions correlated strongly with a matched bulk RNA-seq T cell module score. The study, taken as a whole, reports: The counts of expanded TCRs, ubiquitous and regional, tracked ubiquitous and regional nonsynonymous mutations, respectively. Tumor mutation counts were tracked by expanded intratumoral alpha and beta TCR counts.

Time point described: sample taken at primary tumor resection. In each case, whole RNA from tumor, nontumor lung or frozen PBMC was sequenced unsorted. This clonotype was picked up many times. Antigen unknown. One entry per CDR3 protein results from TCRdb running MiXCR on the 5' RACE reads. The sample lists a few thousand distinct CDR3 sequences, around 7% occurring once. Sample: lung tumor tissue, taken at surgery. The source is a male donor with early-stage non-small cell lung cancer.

CDR3 DNA sequence: TGTGCCAGCAGTTTTAGCAGGGATGGCTACACCTTC. This codes for CASSFSRDGYTF. The J gene is TRBJ1-2, the V gene TRBV28, with D perhaps matching TRBD1 (5 bases). Germline V gene lookup returns CDR1 MDHEN and CDR2 SYDVKM. CDR3 length: 12 amino acids. Trimming stripped 3 bases from V and 6 bases from J, with 8 bases between.